A single sample is the source of the 27 T cell receptor beta chains below, sequenced in a study of blood T cell repertoires in COVID-19. Generated by immunoSEQ multiplex PCR, the TCRdb table keeps only in-frame clones and is missing some. The data contain about 210,000 clones, 75% to 90% of them singletons. The sequenced material came from PBMCs or T cells enriched from blood (not recorded which). The receptors were sampled from a woman in her twenties or thirties who had been exposed to COVID-19.

The chain carries TRBV2 and TRBJ1-1, with D perhaps TRBD1 (5 bases). Per the germline V gene, CDR1 is SNHLY and CDR2 is FYNNEI. The CDR3 is 13 residues long. The V gene lost 8 bases and the J gene lost 1 base, with 11 bases spanning the gap. CDR3 region: CASGSGGNTEAFF. The CDR3 DNA is TGTGCCAGCGGTTCCGGGGGGAACACTGAAGCTTTCTTT.

The V call is TRBV5-1, the J call TRBJ1-3; D might be TRBD1 (6 bases). The V end was cut by 4 bases, the J end by 1 base, with 12 bases between. CDR1 and CDR2 from the germline V gene are SGHRS and YFSETQ. This CDR3 contains 15 residues. The CDR3 DNA reads as TGCGCCAGCAGCCGGACAGCCGAATCTGGAAACACCATATATTTT. This sequence encodes CASSRTAESGNTIYF.

The chain links TRBV2 to TRBJ1-4, with D possibly being TRBD1 (6 bases). Germline V gene sequence: CDR1 SNHLY, CDR2 FYNNEI. Trimming took 8 bases from V and 8 from J, leaving 15 bases between them. The CDR3 sequence is 13 residues long. CDR3 residues: CASSPEGGEKLFF. The DNA of the CDR3 is TGTGCCAGCTCCCCGGAGGGGGGGGAAAAACTGTTTTTT.

In its sample, this clone was seen once. The chain combines TRBV5-1 with TRBJ1-1, with TRBD1 as a possible D gene (6 bases). Germline V CDR1 and CDR2: SGHRS, YFSETQ. V was pared by 0 bases and J by 4 bases, with 10 bases between. CDR3 size: 14 residues. The CDR3 bases are TGCGCCAGCAGCTTGGGGGGGCTCAGCACTGAAGCTTTCTTT. Translated: CASSLGGLSTEAFF.

V usage is TRBV18 and J usage is TRBJ2-7, with TRBD2 identical over 7 bases. The CDR3 totals 15 residues. V lost 0 bases to trimming and J lost 5 bases; unmatched junction nucleotides: 7. The germline V gene has CDR1 KGHSH and CDR2 LQKENI. CDR3 sequence (DNA): TGTGCCAGCTCACCACCGTCCAGGGAGGGCCACGAGCAGTACTTC. Residues: CASSPPSREGHEQYF.

This clone was picked up one time. The rearrangement uses TRBV7-2 and TRBJ1-4, with D possibly TRBD1 on 6 matching bases. The CDR3 is 15 residues long. The germline gives CDR1 SGHTA, CDR2 FQGNSA. Trimming cost V 1 base and J 16 bases, with 22 bases left between them. CDR3 bases: TGTGCCAGCAGCTTAGAGGGGGGGACGCTCCACCTCAGGTTTTTT. Residues: CASSLEGGTLHLRFF. The full variable domain, its missing parts supplied by reference TRBV7-2 and TRBJ1-4, is GAGVSQSPSNKVTEKGKDVELRCDPISGHTALYWYRQSLGQGLEFLIYFQGNSAPDKSGLPSDRFSAERTGGSVSTLTIQRTQQEDSAVYLCASSLEGGTLHLRFFGSGTQLSVL.

This clone appeared a single time. This chain connects TRBV5-1 to TRBJ1-4; TRBD1 is a possible D gene (5 bases). The CDR3 spans 15 residues. V lost 4 bases and J lost 8, with 18 bases in between. Germline assignment: CDR1 SGHRS and CDR2 YFSETQ. CDR3 residues: CASSVLGGVGEKLFF. CDR3 DNA: TGCGCCAGCAGCGTACTCGGGGGAGTCGGCGAAAAACTGTTTTTT. The full variable domain, completed using reference TRBV5-1 and TRBJ1-4, is KAGVTQTPRYLIKTRGQQVTLSCSPISGHRSVSWYQQTPGQGLQFLFEYFSETQRNKGNFPGRFSGRQFSNSRSEMNVSTLELGDSALYLCASSVLGGVGEKLFFGSGTQLSVL.

The J gene is TRBJ2-2, the V gene TRBV15; 7 bases line up with TRBD1. Germline V lookup: CDR1 LNHNV, CDR2 YYDKDF (reference sequence). The trim removed 5 bases at V and 2 bases at J, leaving 14 bases unmatched. The CDR3 loop spans 18 amino acids. As DNA, the CDR3 is TGTGCCACCAGCCGTCCGGCTCGACAGGGATACAACACCGGGGAGCTGTTTTTT. Translated, it gives CATSRPARQGYNTGELFF.

This chain uses TRBV11-3 with TRBJ1-4, with D unresolved. The V gene's germline CDR1 is SGHNT and CDR2 YENEEA. Between the trimmed V and J ends, which lost 4 bases and 3 bases, there was a span of 12 bases. CDR3 length: 15 amino acids. As DNA, the CDR3 is TGTGCCAGCAGCTCAGCTTCGAGGGCTAATGAAAAACTGTTTTTT. Translation gives CASSSASRANEKLFF.

This clone was counted a single time. The chain is built from TRBV3-1 (or the pseudogene TRBV3-2) and TRBJ2-6; D gene uncertain. Germline V lookup: CDR1 LGHDT, CDR2 YNNKEL (reference sequence). The V and J ends lost 4 bases and 0 bases respectively, with 25 bases between them. This CDR3 is built from 21 residues. The CDR3 here is CASSPSLGGKGSSSGANVLTF. CDR3 nucleotides: TGTGCCAGCAGCCCCAGCCTTGGCGGAAAAGGTAGTAGCTCTGGGGCCAACGTCCTGACTTTC.

This clone was counted between two and nine times. V usage is TRBV9 and J usage is TRBJ1-5; D gene ambiguous. CDR3 length equals 15 residues. V shed 0 bases and J shed 2 bases, with 9 bases lying between them. Germline V gene sequence: CDR1 SGDLS, CDR2 YYNGEE. This CDR3 reads CASSVDPSRNQPQHF. For the CDR3, the DNA is TGTGCCAGCAGCGTAGATCCGAGCCGCAATCAGCCCCAGCATTTT. Together with reference TRBV9 and TRBJ1-5, the CDR3 gives the full variable domain: DSGVTQTPKHLITATGQRVTLRCSPRSGDLSVYWYQQSLDQGLQFLIQYYNGEERAKGNILERFSAQQFPDLHSELNLSSLELGDSALYFCASSVDPSRNQPQHFGDGTRLSIL.

This clone was counted ten times or more. This chain links TRBV9 with TRBJ2-7; 10 positions agree with TRBD2. Germline V gene sequence: CDR1 SGDLS, CDR2 YYNGEE. V shed 3 bases, J shed 6 bases, and the junction held 15 bases outside the gene matches. This CDR3 has 17 amino acids. CDR3 loop: CASSEADGTSVWSEQYF. CDR3 nucleotides: TGTGCCAGCAGCGAGGCGGATGGGACTAGCGTGTGGAGCGAGCAGTACTTC.

The chain is built from TRBV6-5 and TRBJ1-3; D unresolved. CDR1 and CDR2 from the germline V gene are MNHEY and SVGAGI. With 6 bases removed from V and 0 bases from J, the gap between germline ends came to 9 bases. The CDR3 is 14 residues long. CDR3 sequence (DNA): TGTGCCAGCAGGCTCAAGAGCTCTGGAAACACCATATATTTT. Its translation is CASRLKSSGNTIYF.

J is TRBJ1-1 and V is TRBV10-1; no firm D call. Trimming cost V 4 bases and J 4 bases, with 10 bases left between them. The germline V gene encodes CDR1 WNHNN and CDR2 SYGVQD (reference sequence). This CDR3 has 13 residues. CDR3 DNA: TGCGCCAGCAGTGTCAGCGGGAGCACTGAAGCTTTCTTT. Translated: CASSVSGSTEAFF.

The chain joins TRBV3-1 (or the pseudogene TRBV3-2) to TRBJ2-7; 8 nucleotides line up with TRBD1. The length of the CDR3 is 14 residues. Looked up from germline, CDR1 is LGHDT and CDR2 is YNNKEL (reference sequence). The V gene end was trimmed by 6 bases and the J gene end by 3 bases; junction bases not matched to a gene: 7. CDR3 protein: CASSVGTGGYEQYF. For the CDR3, the DNA is TGTGCCAGCAGTGTCGGGACAGGAGGCTACGAGCAGTACTTC.

This sequence joins TRBV19 and TRBJ2-2, with D perhaps matching TRBD1 (6 bases). Germline lookup yields CDR1 LNHDA and CDR2 SQIVND (reference sequence). CDR3 length equals 17 residues. Trimming took off 4 bases at V and 3 bases at J, with 18 bases between the two ends. CDR3 DNA sequence: TGTGCCAGTAGTACATCCCTATTATACAGGGACACCGGGGAGCTGTTTTTT. Amino acid sequence: CASSTSLLYRDTGELFF.

The chain uses TRBV18 and TRBJ2-1; D unresolved. CDR1 and CDR2 (germline): KGHSH, LQKENI. There are 15 residues in the CDR3. V shed 2 bases and J shed 6 bases, with 14 bases lying between them. The CDR3 spells CASSPGQIPANEQFF. The CDR3 DNA reads as TGTGCCAGCTCACCAGGGCAGATCCCCGCCAATGAGCAGTTCTTC.

V is TRBV7-3 and J is TRBJ1-2; 7 bases map to TRBD1. The CDR3 consists of 13 residues. The V gene's germline CDR1 is SGHTA and CDR2 FQGTGA. V lost 2 bases to trimming and J lost 5 bases; unmatched junction nucleotides: 2. CDR3 DNA sequence: TGTGCCAGCAGCTTAGGCAGGGGGTATGGCTACACCTTC. It specifies CASSLGRGYGYTF.

This clone was counted only a few times. CDR3 sequence (DNA): TGTGCCAGCAGTCGGACAGGAGAAGCTTTCTTT. This sequence encodes CASSRTGEAFF. The V and J genes are TRBV6-5 and TRBJ1-1, with 7 bases lining up with TRBD1. CDR3 length equals 11 residues. Germline trimming cut 5 bases from V and 8 bases from J; bases unmatched to any gene: 2. Germline assignment: CDR1 MNHEY and CDR2 SVGAGI.

The chain has TRBV3-1 (or the pseudogene TRBV3-2) and TRBJ2-2; D is unresolved. Trimming removed 6 bases from V and 7 bases from J, with 9 bases in between. The germline gives CDR1 LGHDT, CDR2 YNNKEL (reference sequence). The CDR3 is 12 amino acids. CDR3 sequence: CASSPSVGELFF. The DNA for the CDR3 is TGTGCCAGCAGTCCCTCCGTCGGGGAGCTGTTTTTT.

The CDR3 loop reads CASSFYRTANTGELFF. CDR3 DNA sequence: TGTGCCAGCAGCTTCTATAGGACAGCGAACACCGGGGAGCTGTTTTTT. This chain joins TRBV5-6 and TRBJ2-2, with D maybe TRBD1 (6 bases). From germline, CDR1 is SGHDT and CDR2 YYEEEE. The CDR3 spans 16 residues. Trimming left V 2 bases short and J 0 bases short, with 11 bases between.

This clone has just a few counts. The CDR3 region is CASSRTAGLGQPQHF. The CDR3 DNA follows: TGCGCCAGCAGCCGGACAGCAGGGCTAGGTCAGCCCCAGCATTTT. The chain joins TRBV5-1 to TRBJ1-5, with D possibly being TRBD1 (6 bases). Trimming stripped 4 bases from V and 6 bases from J, with 17 bases between. The CDR3 is 15 amino acids. Germline CDR1 reads SGHRS; CDR2 reads YFSETQ. Full variable domain (remainder filled in from reference TRBV5-1 and TRBJ1-5): KAGVTQTPRYLIKTRGQQVTLSCSPISGHRSVSWYQQTPGQGLQFLFEYFSETQRNKGNFPGRFSGRQFSNSRSEMNVSTLELGDSALYLCASSRTAGLGQPQHFGDGTRLSIL.

The chain uses TRBV2 and TRBJ1-3, with TRBD1 as a possible D gene (5 bases). CDR3 length equals 14 residues. Trimming shortened V by 3 bases and J by 2 bases, and 8 bases separated the two germline ends. Per the germline V gene, CDR1 is SNHLY and CDR2 is FYNNEI. Written as DNA, the CDR3 is TGTGCCAGCAGTGATGGGGGGGCTGGAAACACCATATATTTT. Translated, it gives CASSDGGAGNTIYF.

This clone has only a few counts. The V and J genes are TRBV5-4 and TRBJ2-7; 9 nucleotides agree with TRBD2. This CDR3 spans 14 amino acids. The germline V gene has CDR1 SGHNT and CDR2 YYREEE (reference sequence). Trimming at V came to 2 bases and at J to 2 bases, leaving 2 bases not matched to a gene. The CDR3 DNA reads TGTGCCAGCAGCTTTAGCGGGGGACCCTACGAGCAGTACTTC. This sequence encodes CASSFSGGPYEQYF.

V and J are TRBV7-9 and TRBJ2-3, with a weak D call TRBD2 (6 bases). The ends were cut back, 5 bases at V and 0 bases at J, with 15 bases in the middle. Germline CDR1 and CDR2: SEHNR and FQNEAQ (reference sequence). This CDR3 is 16 amino acids long. This chain's CDR3 is CASSPAATRSTDTQYF. CDR3 in DNA: TGTGCCAGCAGCCCGGCTGCGACTAGAAGCACAGATACGCAGTATTTT. Full variable domain (missing parts from reference TRBV7-9 and TRBJ2-3): DTGVSQNPRHKITKRGQNVTFRCDPISEHNRLYWYRQTLGQGPEFLTYFQNEAQLEKSRLLSDRFSAERPKGSFSTLEIQRTEQGDSAMYLCASSPAATRSTDTQYFGPGTRLTVL.

V usage is TRBV5-1 and J usage is TRBJ2-7; TRBD1 agrees at 9 bases. Trimming took 3 bases from V and 0 from J; bases not matched to a gene: 1. This CDR3 is 14 amino acids long. Germline CDR1 and CDR2: SGHRS and YFSETQ. CDR3 DNA sequence: TGCGCCAGCAGCTGGGGACAGGGCTCCTACGAGCAGTACTTC. Its translation: CASSWGQGSYEQYF.

The genes are TRBV6-1 and TRBJ1-2; no firm D call. The V gene's germline CDR1 is MNHNS and CDR2 SASEGT. Deletions cut 10 bases from V and 4 bases from J, with 16 bases between. The CDR3 runs 13 residues. Here the CDR3 reads CATLEAGFYGYTF. CDR3 coding DNA: TGTGCCACCCTGGAGGCAGGCTTCTATGGCTACACCTTC.